Presented here are 7 T cell receptor beta chains from one specimen sequenced in a study of cytomegalovirus exposure and HLA in healthy donors. Vbeta (60) and Jbeta (13) primers were used in the PCR. Measured with immunoSEQ multiplex PCR; TCRdb has only the in-frame clones, and not every one. This sample has under 150,000 clones, with 82% found just once. The sample consisted of PBMCs. These receptors were collected from a woman between 18 and 30 years old in good health and CMV-seronegative.

J is TRBJ2-1 and V is TRBV5-4, with TRBD1 as a possible D gene (7 bases). The CDR3 is made up of 15 amino acids. CDR1 and CDR2 (germline): SGHNT, YYREEE (reference sequence). V was cut by 6 bases and J by 7 bases, with 20 bases left in between. This chain's CDR3 is CASTNRGGLLNEQFF. The CDR3 bases are TGTGCCAGCACCAACAGGGGAGGCCTTCTTAATGAGCAGTTCTTC.

The V gene is TRBV19, the J gene TRBJ2-5, with a weak D call TRBD2 (6 bases). Germline CDR1 is LNHDA and CDR2 is SQIVND (reference sequence). This CDR3 spans 13 amino acids. V was clipped by 7 bases and J by 5 bases, with 14 bases between them. The CDR3 DNA is TGTGCCAGTACTGGGAATGGGGGGGAGACCCAGTACTTC. It yields the protein CASTGNGGETQYF.

The rearrangement links TRBV7-8 to TRBJ2-1; D is perhaps TRBD1 (5 bases). The CDR3 consists of 15 residues. Per the germline V gene, CDR1 is SGHVS and CDR2 is FQNEAQ. Trimming pared 0 bases from V and 4 bases from J, leaving 10 bases between. This chain's CDR3 is CASSLAATVYNEQFF. The CDR3, as DNA: TGTGCCAGCAGCTTAGCGGCGACAGTTTACAATGAGCAGTTCTTC. The entire variable domain, with the rest obtained from reference TRBV7-8 and TRBJ2-1, is as follows: GAGVSQSPRYKVAKRGQDVALRCDPISGHVSLFWYQQALGQGPEFLTYFQNEAQLDKSGLPSDRFFAERPEGSVSTLKIQRTQQEDSAVYLCASSLAATVYNEQFFGPGTRLTVL.

The CDR3 reads CASSQEIGIQETQYF. The CDR3 coding sequence is TGCGCCAGCAGCCAAGAAATCGGGATACAAGAGACCCAGTACTTC. V gene TRBV4-3 combines with J gene TRBJ2-5, with D perhaps TRBD2 (5 bases). Germline V CDR1 and CDR2: LGHNA, YSLEER. Trimming shortened V by 0 bases and J by 2 bases, and 10 bases separated the two germline ends. The length of the CDR3 is 15 residues.

This chain links TRBV5-1 with TRBJ1-1; TRBD1 matches at 7 bases. With V trimmed by 0 bases and J by 6 bases, 8 bases remained unmatched. Germline CDR1 and CDR2: SGHRS and YFSETQ. The CDR3 loop spans 15 amino acids. In DNA, the CDR3 is TGCGCCAGCAGCTTGGGGAGGGACAGAGCTCCTGAAGCTTTCTTT. It encodes CASSLGRDRAPEAFF.

This sequence joins TRBV28 and TRBJ2-3; D is unresolved. V was clipped by 7 bases and J by 2 bases, with 16 bases between them. CDR1 is MDHEN and CDR2 is SYDVKM in the germline V gene. The CDR3 sequence is 15 residues long. The CDR3, as DNA: TGTGCCAGCACTACGGCAGTCCACTACACAGATACGCAGTATTTT. It yields the protein CASTTAVHYTDTQYF.

V is TRBV5-1 and J is TRBJ2-3, with D tentatively TRBD1 (6 bases). Trimming removed 0 bases at V and 2 bases at J, with 13 bases between. The CDR3 has 16 residues. Germline V lookup: CDR1 SGHRS, CDR2 YFSETQ. Here the CDR3 reads CASSLEGRQDTDTQYF. For the CDR3, the DNA is TGCGCCAGCAGCTTGGAGGGCAGACAGGACACAGATACGCAGTATTTT.